This is a list of T cell receptor beta chains from one sample in a study of OX40 agonist ivuxolimab in advanced cancers. Clones were read by immunoSEQ multiplex PCR, and TCRdb kept only the in-frame ones, dropping some. Of some 73,000 clones in the sample, roughly 85% were seen once. The source material was CD4+ or CD8+ T cells sorted from blood, sampled in a trial of the OX40 agonist ivuxolimab. All receptors come from an adult with an advanced solid tumor such as melanoma, head and neck, liver or kidney cancer. Both conserved end residues are part of each CDR3. D genes are given only for firm matches. The size of a clone is reported for some rows only, either as once, few or many, or as a class for expanded clones.

abundance	d_gene	v_gene	j_gene	len	CDR3aa	CDR3nt
.	.	TRBV20-1	TRBJ2-7	11	CSASRGYEQYF	TGCAGTGCTAGTCGGGGTTACGAGCAGTACTTC
.	TRBD2	TRBV29-1	TRBJ2-3	15	CSGRDSGTLTDTQYF	TGCAGCGGAAGAGATAGCGGGACTCTCACAGATACGCAGTATTTT
.	.	TRBV19	TRBJ1-5	14	CASSAPWGHQPQHF	TGTGCCAGTAGTGCCCCCTGGGGGCATCAGCCCCAGCATTTT
.	.	TRBV7-2	TRBJ2-6	16	CASSPWTGSGANVLTF	TGTGCCAGCAGCCCATGGACGGGCTCTGGGGCCAACGTCCTGACTTTC
.	TRBD2	TRBV29-1	TRBJ2-5	12	CSSRLAEETQYF	TGCAGCTCCCGACTAGCGGAAGAGACCCAGTACTTC
.	.	TRBV5-1	TRBJ1-1	15	CASSVGSRQDTEAFF	TGCGCCAGCAGCGTGGGGTCCCGACAGGACACTGAAGCTTTCTTT
.	TRBD1	TRBV5-1	TRBJ2-3	15	CASSVTGTGADTQYF	TGCGCCAGCAGCGTGACAGGGACCGGGGCAGATACGCAGTATTTT
.	.	TRBV2	TRBJ2-5	14	CASSESGRKETQYF	TGTGCCAGCAGTGAATCGGGCAGAAAAGAGACCCAGTACTTC
.	.	TRBV5-1	TRBJ2-3	12	CASGVGTDTQYF	TGCGCCAGCGGGGTGGGCACAGATACGCAGTATTTT
.	.	TRBV10-3	TRBJ1-5	12	CAISERNQPQHF	TGTGCCATCAGTGAGCGCAATCAGCCCCAGCATTTT
.	.	TRBV7-6	TRBJ2-5	16	CASSLGGLGFPGTQYF	TGTGCCAGCAGCTTAGGAGGGCTAGGGTTTCCCGGGACCCAGTACTTC
.	TRBD1	TRBV6-5	TRBJ1-2	15	CASRGQGAGNYGYTF	TGTGCCAGCAGGGGACAGGGGGCCGGCAACTATGGCTACACCTTC
.	.	TRBV6-6	TRBJ2-7	15	CASSFPIGRGYEQYF	TGTGCCAGCAGTTTCCCCATCGGGCGGGGCTACGAGCAGTACTTC
few	.	TRBV28	TRBJ1-1	11	CASRGTFEAFF	TGTGCCAGCCGAGGGACATTCGAAGCTTTCTTT
.	.	TRBV11-2	TRBJ1-1	18	CASSPLGSALSKNTEAFF	TGTGCCAGCAGCCCCCTTGGTTCTGCTTTGTCGAAGAACACTGAAGCTTTCTTT
few	.	TRBV4-1	TRBJ2-7	15	CASSRPSTGNYEQYF	TGCGCCAGCAGCCGACCATCAACAGGGAACTACGAGCAGTACTTC
many	TRBD1	TRBV18	TRBJ2-1	14	CASSPTGTYNEQFF	TGTGCCAGCTCACCGACAGGGACCTACAATGAGCAGTTCTTC
.	TRBD1	TRBV7-2	TRBJ1-2	16	CASSLVGTGGDYGYTF	TGTGCCAGCAGCTTAGTAGGGACAGGAGGGGACTATGGCTACACCTTC
.	TRBD2	TRBV9	TRBJ2-5	19	CASSVGPSGRTLGSETQYF	TGTGCCAGCAGCGTAGGTCCTAGCGGGAGGACCTTGGGATCGGAGACCCAGTACTTC
once	TRBD1	TRBV30	TRBJ1-2	12	CAWTQGAFGYTF	TGTGCCTGGACGCAGGGGGCATTTGGCTACACCTTC
.	.	TRBV6-5	TRBJ2-1	13	CASGDLARNEQFF	TGTGCCAGTGGGGACCTAGCGCGCAATGAGCAGTTCTTC
.	.	TRBV6-5	TRBJ2-1	11	CASSYGYEQFF	TGTGCCAGCAGTTACGGCTATGAGCAGTTCTTC
once	TRBD2	TRBV18	TRBJ2-1	14	CASSPGTSFGEQFF	TGTGCCAGCTCACCCGGGACTAGCTTCGGTGAGCAGTTCTTC
.	.	TRBV28	TRBJ2-7	13	CASNSGEPNEQYF	TGTGCCAGCAATTCGGGGGAGCCCAACGAGCAGTACTTC
.	TRBD1	TRBV29-1	TRBJ2-7	15	CSVEDVMGQGYEQYF	TGCAGCGTTGAAGATGTAATGGGACAGGGCTACGAGCAGTACTTC
once	.	TRBV10-3	TRBJ2-5	17	CAISESSAGGPRETQYF	TGTGCCATCAGTGAGTCTTCCGCCGGGGGCCCTCGAGAGACCCAGTACTTC
.	TRBD1	TRBV4-1	TRBJ1-4	15	CASSQDTGVGEKLFF	TGCGCCAGCAGCCAAGATACAGGGGTAGGGGAAAAACTGTTTTTT
.	TRBD2	TRBV7-2	TRBJ2-3	15	CASSSSGESTDTQYF	TGTGCCAGCAGCTCTAGCGGGGAGTCCACAGATACGCAGTATTTT
.	TRBD2	TRBV7-2	TRBJ2-5	13	CASSPFGGETQYF	TGTGCCAGCAGCCCCTTCGGGGGGGAGACCCAGTACTTC
.	.	TRBV28	TRBJ1-6	15	CASRTGAPNGSPLHF	TGTGCCAGCAGGACAGGAGCTCCTAATGGTTCACCCCTCCACTTT